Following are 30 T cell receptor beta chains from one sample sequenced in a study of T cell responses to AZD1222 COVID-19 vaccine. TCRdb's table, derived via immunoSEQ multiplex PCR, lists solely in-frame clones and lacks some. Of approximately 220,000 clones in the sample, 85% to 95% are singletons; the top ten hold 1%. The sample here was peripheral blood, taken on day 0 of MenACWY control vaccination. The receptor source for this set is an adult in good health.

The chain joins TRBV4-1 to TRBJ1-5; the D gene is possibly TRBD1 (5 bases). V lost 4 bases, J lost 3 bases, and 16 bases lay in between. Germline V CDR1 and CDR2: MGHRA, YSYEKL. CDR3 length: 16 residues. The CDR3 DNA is TGCGCCAGCAGCCGCACGTGGCCAGGGCCCAATCAGCCCCAGCATTTT. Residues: CASSRTWPGPNQPQHF.

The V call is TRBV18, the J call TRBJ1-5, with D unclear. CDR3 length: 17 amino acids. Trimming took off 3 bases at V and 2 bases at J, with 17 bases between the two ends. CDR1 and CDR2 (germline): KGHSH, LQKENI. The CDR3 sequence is CASSPRPGPRGNQPQHF. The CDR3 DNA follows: TGTGCCAGCTCACCCCGACCGGGCCCAAGAGGCAATCAGCCCCAGCATTTT.

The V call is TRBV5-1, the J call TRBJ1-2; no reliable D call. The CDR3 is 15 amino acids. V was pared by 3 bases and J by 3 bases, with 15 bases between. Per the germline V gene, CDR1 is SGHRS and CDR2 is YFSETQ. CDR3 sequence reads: CASSYPSPGDYGYTF. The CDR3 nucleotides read TGCGCCAGCAGCTACCCCTCCCCAGGAGACTATGGCTACACCTTC.

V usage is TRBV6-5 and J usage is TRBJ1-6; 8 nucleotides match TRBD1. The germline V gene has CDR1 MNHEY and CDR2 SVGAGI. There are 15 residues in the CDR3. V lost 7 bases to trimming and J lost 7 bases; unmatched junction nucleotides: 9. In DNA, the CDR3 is TGTGCCAGCACCTTAGACAGGGGAACCAATTCACCCCTCCACTTT. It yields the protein CASTLDRGTNSPLHF.

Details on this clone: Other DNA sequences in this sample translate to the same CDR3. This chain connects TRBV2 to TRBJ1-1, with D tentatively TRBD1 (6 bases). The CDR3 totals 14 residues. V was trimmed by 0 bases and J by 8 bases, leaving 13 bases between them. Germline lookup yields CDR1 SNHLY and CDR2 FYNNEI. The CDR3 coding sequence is TGTGCCAGCAGTGAAGCGCTGTCACAGGGAGAAGCTTTCTTT. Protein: CASSEALSQGEAFF.

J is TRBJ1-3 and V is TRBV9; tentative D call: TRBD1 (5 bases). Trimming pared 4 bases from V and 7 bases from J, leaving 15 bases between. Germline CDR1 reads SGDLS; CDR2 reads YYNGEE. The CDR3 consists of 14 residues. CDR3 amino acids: CASSPRGEPNTIYF. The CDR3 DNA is TGTGCCAGCAGCCCACGGGGGGAGCCTAACACCATATATTTT.

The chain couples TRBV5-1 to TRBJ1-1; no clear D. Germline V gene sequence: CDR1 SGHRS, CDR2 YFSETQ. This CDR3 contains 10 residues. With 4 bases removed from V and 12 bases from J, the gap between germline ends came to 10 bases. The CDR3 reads CASSHRGSFF. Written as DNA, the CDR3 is TGCGCCAGCAGCCATCGGGGTTCTTTCTTT.

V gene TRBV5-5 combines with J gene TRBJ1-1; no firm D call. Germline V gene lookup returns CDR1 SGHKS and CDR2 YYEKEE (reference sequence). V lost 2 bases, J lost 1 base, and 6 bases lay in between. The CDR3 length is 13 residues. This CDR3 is CASSFKGNTEAFF. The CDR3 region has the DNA TGTGCCAGCAGCTTTAAGGGGAACACTGAAGCTTTCTTT.

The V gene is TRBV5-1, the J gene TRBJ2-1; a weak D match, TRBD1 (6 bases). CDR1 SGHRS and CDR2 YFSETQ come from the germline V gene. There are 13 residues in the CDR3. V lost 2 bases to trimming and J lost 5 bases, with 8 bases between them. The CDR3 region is CASSFTGNNEQFF. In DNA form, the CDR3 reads TGCGCCAGCAGCTTCACAGGGAACAATGAGCAGTTCTTC.

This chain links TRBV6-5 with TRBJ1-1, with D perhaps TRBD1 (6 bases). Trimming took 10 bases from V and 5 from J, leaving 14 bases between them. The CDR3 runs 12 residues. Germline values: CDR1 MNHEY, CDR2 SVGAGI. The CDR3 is CATRAGDTEAFF. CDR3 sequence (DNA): TGTGCCACCAGGGCAGGGGATACTGAAGCTTTCTTT.

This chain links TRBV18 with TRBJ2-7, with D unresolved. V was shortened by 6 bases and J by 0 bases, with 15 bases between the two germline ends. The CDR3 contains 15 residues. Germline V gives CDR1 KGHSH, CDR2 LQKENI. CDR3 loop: CASSLAPTVSYEQYF. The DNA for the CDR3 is TGTGCCAGCTCCCTCGCACCGACGGTCTCCTACGAGCAGTACTTC.

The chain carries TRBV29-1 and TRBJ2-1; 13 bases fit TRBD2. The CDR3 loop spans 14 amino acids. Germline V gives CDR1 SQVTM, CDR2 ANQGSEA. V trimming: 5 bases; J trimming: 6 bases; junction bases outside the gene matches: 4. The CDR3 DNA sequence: TGCAGCGTTATACTAGCGGGGGGGCCCAATGAGCAGTTCTTC. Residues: CSVILAGGPNEQFF.

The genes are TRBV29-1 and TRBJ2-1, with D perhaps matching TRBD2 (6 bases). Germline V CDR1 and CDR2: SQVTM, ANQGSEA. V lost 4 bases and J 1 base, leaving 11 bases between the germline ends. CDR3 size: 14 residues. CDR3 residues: CSVAGRTSYNEQFF. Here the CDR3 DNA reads TGCAGCGTTGCCGGGAGAACTTCCTACAATGAGCAGTTCTTC.

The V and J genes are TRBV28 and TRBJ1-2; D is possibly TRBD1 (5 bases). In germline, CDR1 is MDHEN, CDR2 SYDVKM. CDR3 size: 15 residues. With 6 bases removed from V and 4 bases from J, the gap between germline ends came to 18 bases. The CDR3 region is CASSPTDPRAYGYTF. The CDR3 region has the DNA TGTGCCAGCAGCCCGACAGATCCCCGTGCCTATGGCTACACCTTC.

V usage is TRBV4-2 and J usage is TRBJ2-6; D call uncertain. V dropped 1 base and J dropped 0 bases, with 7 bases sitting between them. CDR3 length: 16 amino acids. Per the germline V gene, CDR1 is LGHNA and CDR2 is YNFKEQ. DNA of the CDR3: TGTGCCAGCAGCCAAGGCCACAGCTCTGGGGCCAACGTCCTGACTTTC. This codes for CASSQGHSSGANVLTF.

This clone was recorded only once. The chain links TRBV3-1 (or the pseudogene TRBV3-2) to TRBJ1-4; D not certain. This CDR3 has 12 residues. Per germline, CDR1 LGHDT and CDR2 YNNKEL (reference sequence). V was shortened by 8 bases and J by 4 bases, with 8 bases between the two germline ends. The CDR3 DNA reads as TGTGCCAGCGCCGAACTTAATGAAAAACTGTTTTTT. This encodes CASAELNEKLFF.

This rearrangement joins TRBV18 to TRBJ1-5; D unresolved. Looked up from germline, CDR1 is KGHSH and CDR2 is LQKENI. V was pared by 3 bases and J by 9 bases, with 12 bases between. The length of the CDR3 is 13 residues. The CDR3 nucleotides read TGTGCCAGCTCACCCCAATATGATGGGCCCCAGCATTTT. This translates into CASSPQYDGPQHF.

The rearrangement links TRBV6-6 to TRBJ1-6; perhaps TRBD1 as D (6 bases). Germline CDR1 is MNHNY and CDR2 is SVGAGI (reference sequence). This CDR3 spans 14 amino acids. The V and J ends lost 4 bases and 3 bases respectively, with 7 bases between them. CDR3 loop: CASSWDNYNSPLHF. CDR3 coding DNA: TGTGCCAGCAGTTGGGACAACTATAATTCACCCCTCCACTTT.

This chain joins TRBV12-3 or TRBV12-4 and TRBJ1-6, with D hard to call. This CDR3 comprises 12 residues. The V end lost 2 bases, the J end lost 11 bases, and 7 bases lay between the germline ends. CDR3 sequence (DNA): TGTGCCAGCAGTTTACAGTCCACACCCCTCCACTTT. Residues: CASSLQSTPLHF.

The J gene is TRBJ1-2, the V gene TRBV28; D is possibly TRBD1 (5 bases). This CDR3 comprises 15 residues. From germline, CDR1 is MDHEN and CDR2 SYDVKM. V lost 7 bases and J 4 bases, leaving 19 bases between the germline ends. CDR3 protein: CASTDDEGSGYGYTF. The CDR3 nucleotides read TGTGCCAGCACCGATGACGAGGGGAGTGGCTATGGCTACACCTTC.

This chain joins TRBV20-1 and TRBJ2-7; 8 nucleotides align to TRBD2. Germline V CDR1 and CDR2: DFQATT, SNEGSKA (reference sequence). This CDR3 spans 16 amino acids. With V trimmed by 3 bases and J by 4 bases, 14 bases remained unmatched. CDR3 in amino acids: CSASSQPTGGGYEQYF. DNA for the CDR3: TGCAGTGCTAGTTCCCAGCCCACGGGCGGGGGGTACGAGCAGTACTTC.

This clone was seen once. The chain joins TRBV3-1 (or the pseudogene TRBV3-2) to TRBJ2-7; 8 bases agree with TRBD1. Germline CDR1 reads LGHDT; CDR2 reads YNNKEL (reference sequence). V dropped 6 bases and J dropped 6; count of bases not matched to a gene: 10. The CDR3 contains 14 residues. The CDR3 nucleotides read TGTGCCAGCAGACGCACGGACAGGGCAGGCGAGCAGTACTTC. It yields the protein CASRRTDRAGEQYF.

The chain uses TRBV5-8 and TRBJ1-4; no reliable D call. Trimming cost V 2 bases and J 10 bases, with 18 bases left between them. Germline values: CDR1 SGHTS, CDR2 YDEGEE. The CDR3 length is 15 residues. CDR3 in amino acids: CASSFGLAQTGKLFF. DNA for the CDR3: TGTGCCAGCAGCTTTGGGCTTGCGCAAACCGGAAAACTGTTTTTT.

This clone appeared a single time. The CDR3 protein is CASSHQVTGANVLTF. The DNA for the CDR3 is TGTGCCAGCAGCCACCAGGTAACCGGGGCCAACGTCCTGACTTTC. The rearrangement uses TRBV5-6 and TRBJ2-6; unclear D gene. The germline gives CDR1 SGHDT, CDR2 YYEEEE. The CDR3 is 15 amino acids. Trimming shortened V by 4 bases and J by 4 bases, and 12 bases separated the two germline ends. The full variable domain, its missing parts supplied by reference TRBV5-6 and TRBJ2-6, is DAGVTQSPTHLIKTRGQQVTLRCSPKSGHDTVSWYQQALGQGPQFIFQYYEEEERQRGNFPDRFSGHQFPNYSSELNVNALLLGDSALYLCASSHQVTGANVLTFGAGSRLTVL.

The DNA of the CDR3 is TGTGCCAGCATGTATAGGGGGTACACTGAAGCTTTCTTT. Its protein is CASMYRGYTEAFF. The chain combines TRBV27 with TRBJ1-1, with a weak D call TRBD1 (6 bases). The CDR3 consists of 13 residues. V was pared by 7 bases and J by 3 bases, with 12 bases between. Germline V gene sequence: CDR1 MNHEY, CDR2 SMNVEV (reference sequence).

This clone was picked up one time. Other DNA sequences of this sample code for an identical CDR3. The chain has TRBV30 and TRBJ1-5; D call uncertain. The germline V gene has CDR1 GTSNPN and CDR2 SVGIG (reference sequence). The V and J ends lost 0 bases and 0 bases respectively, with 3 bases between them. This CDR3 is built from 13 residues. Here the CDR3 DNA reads TGTGCCTGGAGTGTTGCTAGCAATCAGCCCCAGCATTTT. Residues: CAWSVASNQPQHF.

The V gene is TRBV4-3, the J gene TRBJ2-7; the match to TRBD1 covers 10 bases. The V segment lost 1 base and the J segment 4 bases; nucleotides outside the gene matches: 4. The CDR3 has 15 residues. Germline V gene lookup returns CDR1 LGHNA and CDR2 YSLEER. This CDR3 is CASSQAGTGVYEQYF. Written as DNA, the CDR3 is TGCGCCAGCAGCCAAGCCGGGACAGGGGTTTACGAGCAGTACTTC.

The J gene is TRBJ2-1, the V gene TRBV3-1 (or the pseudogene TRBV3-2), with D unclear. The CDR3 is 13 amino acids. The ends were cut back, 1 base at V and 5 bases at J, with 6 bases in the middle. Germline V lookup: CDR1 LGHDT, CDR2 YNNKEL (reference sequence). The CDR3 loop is CASSQVDNNEQFF. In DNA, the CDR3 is TGTGCCAGCAGCCAAGTAGACAACAATGAGCAGTTCTTC.

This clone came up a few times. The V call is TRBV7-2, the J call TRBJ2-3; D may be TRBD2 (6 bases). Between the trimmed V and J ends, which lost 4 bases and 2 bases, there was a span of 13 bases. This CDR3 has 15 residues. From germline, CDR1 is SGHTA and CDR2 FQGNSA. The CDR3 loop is CASSSPRESTDTQYF. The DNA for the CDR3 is TGTGCCAGCAGCTCCCCCCGGGAGTCCACAGATACGCAGTATTTT.

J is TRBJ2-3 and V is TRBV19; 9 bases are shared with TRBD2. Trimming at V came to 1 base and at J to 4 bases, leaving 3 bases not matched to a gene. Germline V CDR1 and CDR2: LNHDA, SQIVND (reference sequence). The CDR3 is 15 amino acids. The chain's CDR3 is CASSIGAGGADTQYF. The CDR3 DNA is TGTGCCAGTAGTATAGGGGCGGGGGGGGCAGATACGCAGTATTTT.